The sequence of this T cell receptor beta chain was determined in a study of blood T cell repertoires in COVID-19. Study summary: Collection of acute and convalescent COVID-19 samples took place in the United States, Italy and Spain. PBMCs, B-cell-depleted T cells, or T cells provided the cDNA or gDNA that made up the material.

This clone showed up just once. Trimming stripped 3 bases from V and 7 bases from J, with 9 bases between. This CDR3 comprises 11 residues. Germline CDR1 is DFQATT and CDR2 is SNEGSKA (reference sequence). As originally analysed: Estimation of nucleated cell counts was performed using reference gene primer amplification. Measured with immunoSEQ multiplex PCR; TCRdb has only the in-frame clones, and not every one. V, J and clone size derive from that table, while D and trimming were established from the DNA sequence. Altogether about 250,000 clones are present, roughly 87% being singletons, with the ten largest covering roughly 3.1%.

What was sequenced was peripheral blood. The gene calls are TRBV20-1 and TRBJ1-2; D is undetermined. This sequence was found in a man aged 18 to 29 with active or convalescent COVID-19. The CDR3: CSASRGPGYTF. The CDR3 DNA sequence: TGCAGTGCTAGTCGAGGGCCTGGCTACACCTTC.